One sample yielded the 10 T cell receptor beta chains listed below, sequenced in a study of blood T cells in healthy people across ages. It was with a sample-barcoded 5' primer and a J-beta primer mix that a second PCR of roughly 7 to 12 cycles was run. TCRdb fed the 5' RACE reads into MiXCR, producing one record per CDR3 protein. The data show around 1,000,000 distinct CDR3 sequences, almost 25% seen once. This sample also belongs to another study, concerning T cells of mothers and their children.

The sequencing sample was made of blood. These receptors were taken from a girl aged 2-10 years in good health.

The chain couples TRBV20-1 to TRBJ1-2, with 7 bases aligning to TRBD1. With V trimmed by 3 bases and J by 4 bases, 8 bases remained unmatched. The CDR3 totals 14 residues. CDR1 DFQATT and CDR2 SNEGSKA come from the germline V gene (reference sequence). CDR3 amino acids: CSARGSPGGYGYTF. CDR3 nucleotides: TGCAGTGCTAGGGGATCCCCAGGGGGCTATGGCTACACCTTC.

V is TRBV20-1 and J is TRBJ1-6, with 10 bases that match TRBD1. V lost 5 bases and J lost 19; bases outside the gene matches: 11. Germline CDR1 reads DFQATT; CDR2 reads SNEGSKA (reference sequence). The CDR3 sequence is 12 residues long. CDR3 nucleotide sequence: TGCAGTGCTGAACTACAGACAGGGGGCTTACACTTT. Its translation: CSAELQTGGLHF.

This clonotype was observed a handful of times. This sequence joins TRBV6-6 and TRBJ2-5; TRBD2 aligns across 10 bases. The DNA end is a closer match to TRBJ2-1, so the J assignment may be wrong. Germline V gives CDR1 MNHNY, CDR2 SVGAGI (reference sequence). This CDR3 is 15 amino acids long. The CDR3 region is CASSSSGRAQNEQFF. CDR3 DNA sequence: TGTGCCAGCAGTTCAAGCGGGAGGGCCCAAAATGAGCAGTTCTTC.

This clonotype showed up just a few times. V usage is TRBV4-1 and J usage is TRBJ2-7, with D unresolved. This CDR3 comprises 15 residues. Trimming pared 0 bases from V and 1 base from J, leaving 10 bases between. Looked up from germline, CDR1 is MGHRA and CDR2 is YSYEKL. The CDR3 bases are TGCGCCAGCAGCCAAGATCGGTGGGATTCCTACGAGCAGTACTTC. Its protein is CASSQDRWDSYEQYF.

The chain joins TRBV4-1 to TRBJ2-7; the D gene is possibly TRBD2 (5 bases). The V and J ends lost 0 bases and 3 bases respectively, with 12 bases between them. In germline, CDR1 is MGHRA, CDR2 YSYEKL. The CDR3 runs to 15 residues. The CDR3: CASSQERARSYEQYF. The CDR3 DNA sequence: TGCGCCAGCAGCCAAGAGAGGGCCAGGAGCTACGAGCAGTACTTC.

The J gene is TRBJ1-1, the V gene TRBV7-2, with D unclear. There are 15 residues in the CDR3. In germline, CDR1 is SGHTA, CDR2 FQGNSA. V lost 4 bases, J lost 1 base, and 13 bases lay in between. The CDR3 reads CASSSTTTTNTEAFF. The CDR3 region has the DNA TGTGCCAGCAGCTCTACTACAACGACGAACACTGAAGCTTTCTTT.

This rearrangement joins TRBV9 to TRBJ2-5; D might be TRBD2 (5 bases). This CDR3 contains 13 residues. Trimming left V 3 bases short and J 4 bases short, with 10 bases between. Germline V CDR1 and CDR2: SGDLS, YYNGEE. CDR3 DNA: TGTGCCAGCAGCGAAGAGGGCAGAGAGACCCAGTACTTC. This sequence encodes CASSEEGRETQYF.

The gene calls are TRBV5-5 and TRBJ2-1; D could derive from TRBD1 or TRBD2 (6 bases each). V was shortened by 0 bases and J by 5 bases, with 21 bases between the two germline ends. Germline assignment: CDR1 SGHKS and CDR2 YYEKEE (reference sequence). CDR3 length equals 18 residues. The CDR3 DNA reads TGTGCCAGCAGCTTGGGACCGGGGGTAACAGGGCGAAACAATGAGCAGTTCTTC. Translated, it gives CASSLGPGVTGRNNEQFF.

This clonotype was picked up a small number of times. The chain joins TRBV28 to TRBJ2-1; D is ambiguous. The CDR3 runs to 11 residues. Trimming stripped 4 bases from V and 8 bases from J, with 6 bases between. The germline V gene has CDR1 MDHEN and CDR2 SYDVKM. The CDR3 region is CASSWYDEQFF. The CDR3 nucleotides read TGTGCCAGCAGTTGGTACGATGAGCAGTTCTTC.

This clonotype was observed a few times. The chain combines TRBV6-5 with TRBJ2-3, with D possibly matching TRBD2 (5 bases). V lost 0 bases to trimming and J lost 6 bases, with 7 bases between them. Germline CDR1 reads MNHEY; CDR2 reads SVGAGI. The CDR3 spans 13 residues. In DNA, the CDR3 is TGTGCCAGCAGTTACTCGGTAGCGGATACGCAGTATTTT. It codes for CASSYSVADTQYF.